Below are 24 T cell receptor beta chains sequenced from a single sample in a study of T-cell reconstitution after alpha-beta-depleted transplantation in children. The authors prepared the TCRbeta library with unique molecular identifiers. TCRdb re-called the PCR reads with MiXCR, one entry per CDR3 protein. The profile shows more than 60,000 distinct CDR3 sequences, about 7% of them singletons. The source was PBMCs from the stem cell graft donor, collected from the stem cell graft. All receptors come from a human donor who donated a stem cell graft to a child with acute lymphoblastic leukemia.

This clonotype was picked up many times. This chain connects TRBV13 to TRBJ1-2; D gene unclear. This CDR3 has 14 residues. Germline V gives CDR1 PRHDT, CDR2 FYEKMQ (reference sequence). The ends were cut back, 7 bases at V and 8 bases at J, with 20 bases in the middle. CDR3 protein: CASIPGRTRFGYTF. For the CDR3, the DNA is TGTGCCAGCATCCCCGGGCGAACAAGGTTCGGCTACACCTTC.

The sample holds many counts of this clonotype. In DNA, the CDR3 is TGCGCCAGCAGCCTGGGGACAGGGACGAACACCGGGGAGCTGTTTTTT. It specifies CASSLGTGTNTGELFF. V is TRBV5-1 and J is TRBJ2-2; 9 positions match TRBD1. V gave up 4 bases and J gave up 0 bases; unmatched junction bases: 4. The CDR3 has 16 residues. Germline CDR1 and CDR2: SGHRS and YFSETQ.

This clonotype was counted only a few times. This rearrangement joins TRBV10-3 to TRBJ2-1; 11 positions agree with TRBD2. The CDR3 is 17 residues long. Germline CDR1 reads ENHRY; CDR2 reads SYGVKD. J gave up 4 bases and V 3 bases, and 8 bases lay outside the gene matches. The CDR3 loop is CAISDSHRLAGYNEQFF. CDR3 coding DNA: TGTGCCATCAGTGATTCCCACCGACTAGCGGGGTACAATGAGCAGTTCTTC.

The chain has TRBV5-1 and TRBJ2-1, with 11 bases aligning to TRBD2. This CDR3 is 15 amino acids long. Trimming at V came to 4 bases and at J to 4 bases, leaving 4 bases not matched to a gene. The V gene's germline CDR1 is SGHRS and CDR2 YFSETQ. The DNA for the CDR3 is TGCGCCAGCAGCCCGGGACTAGCGGCGTACAATGAGCAGTTCTTC. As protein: CASSPGLAAYNEQFF.

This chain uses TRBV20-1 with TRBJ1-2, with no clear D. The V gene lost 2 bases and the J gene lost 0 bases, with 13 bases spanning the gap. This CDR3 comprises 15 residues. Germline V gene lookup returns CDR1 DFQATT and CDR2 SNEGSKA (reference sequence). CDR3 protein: CSARPSIGANYGYTF. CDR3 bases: TGCAGTGCTAGACCTTCAATCGGAGCTAACTATGGCTACACCTTC.

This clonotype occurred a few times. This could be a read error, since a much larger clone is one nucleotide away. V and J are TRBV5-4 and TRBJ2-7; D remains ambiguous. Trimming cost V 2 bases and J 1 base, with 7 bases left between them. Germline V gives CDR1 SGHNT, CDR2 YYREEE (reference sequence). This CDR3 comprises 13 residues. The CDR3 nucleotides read TGTGCCAGCAGCTTTGACGGATCCTACGAGCAGTACTTC. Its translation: CASSFDGSYEQYF.

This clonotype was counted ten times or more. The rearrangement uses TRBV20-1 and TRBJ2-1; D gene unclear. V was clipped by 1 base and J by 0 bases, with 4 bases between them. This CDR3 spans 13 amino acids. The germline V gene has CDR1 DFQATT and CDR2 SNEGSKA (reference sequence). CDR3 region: CSARASSYNEQFF. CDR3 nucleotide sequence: TGCAGTGCTAGAGCGAGCTCCTACAATGAGCAGTTCTTC.

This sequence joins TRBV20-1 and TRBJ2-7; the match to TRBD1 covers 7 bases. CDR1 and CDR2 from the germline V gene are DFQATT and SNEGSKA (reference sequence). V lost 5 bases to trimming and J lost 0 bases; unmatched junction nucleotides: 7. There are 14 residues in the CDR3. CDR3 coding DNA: TGCAGTGCTTTCGACAGGGCCCTCTCCTACGAGCAGTACTTC. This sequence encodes CSAFDRALSYEQYF.

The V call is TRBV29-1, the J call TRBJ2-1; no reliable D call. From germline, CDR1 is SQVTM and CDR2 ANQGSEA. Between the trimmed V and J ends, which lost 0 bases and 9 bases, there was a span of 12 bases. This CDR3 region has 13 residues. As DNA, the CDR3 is TGCAGCGTTGAAGACCTTATCTTCGGTGAGCAGTTCTTC. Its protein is CSVEDLIFGEQFF.

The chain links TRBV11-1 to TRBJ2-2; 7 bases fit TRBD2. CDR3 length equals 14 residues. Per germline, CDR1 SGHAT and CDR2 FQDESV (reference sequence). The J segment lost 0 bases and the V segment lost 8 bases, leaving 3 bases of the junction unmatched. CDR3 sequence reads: CASRLAANTGELFF. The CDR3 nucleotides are TGTGCCAGCCGCCTAGCGGCGAACACCGGGGAGCTGTTTTTT.

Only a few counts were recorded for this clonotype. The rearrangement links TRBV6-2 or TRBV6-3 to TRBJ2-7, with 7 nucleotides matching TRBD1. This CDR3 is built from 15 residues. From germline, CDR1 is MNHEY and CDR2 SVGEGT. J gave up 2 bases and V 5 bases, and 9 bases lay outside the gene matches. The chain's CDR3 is CASSLRDSTPYEQYF. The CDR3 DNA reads TGTGCCAGCAGTCTCCGGGACAGTACACCCTACGAGCAGTACTTC.

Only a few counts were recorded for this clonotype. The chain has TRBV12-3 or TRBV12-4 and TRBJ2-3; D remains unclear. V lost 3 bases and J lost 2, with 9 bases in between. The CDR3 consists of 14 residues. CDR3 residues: CASSFHLPTDTQYF. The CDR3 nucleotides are TGTGCCAGCAGTTTTCACCTCCCCACAGATACGCAGTATTTT.

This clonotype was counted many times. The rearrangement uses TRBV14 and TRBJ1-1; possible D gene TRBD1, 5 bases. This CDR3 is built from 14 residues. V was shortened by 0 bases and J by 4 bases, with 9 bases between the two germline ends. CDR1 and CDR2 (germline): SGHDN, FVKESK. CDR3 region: CASSQDERGTEAFF. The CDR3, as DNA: TGTGCCAGCAGCCAAGACGAGAGGGGCACTGAAGCTTTCTTT.

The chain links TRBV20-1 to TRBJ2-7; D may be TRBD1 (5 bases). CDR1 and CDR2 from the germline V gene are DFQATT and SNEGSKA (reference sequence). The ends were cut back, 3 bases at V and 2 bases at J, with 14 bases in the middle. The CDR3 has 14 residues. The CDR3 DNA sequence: TGCAGTGCTAGGGACCCAGGGTCGGCCTACGAGCAGTACTTC. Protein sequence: CSARDPGSAYEQYF.

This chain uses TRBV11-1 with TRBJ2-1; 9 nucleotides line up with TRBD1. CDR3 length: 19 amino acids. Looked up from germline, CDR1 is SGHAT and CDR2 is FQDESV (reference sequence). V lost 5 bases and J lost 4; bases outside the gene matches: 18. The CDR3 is CASSRGVRDRVLFYNEQFF. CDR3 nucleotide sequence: TGTGCCAGCAGCAGAGGCGTCCGGGACAGGGTCCTATTTTACAATGAGCAGTTCTTC.

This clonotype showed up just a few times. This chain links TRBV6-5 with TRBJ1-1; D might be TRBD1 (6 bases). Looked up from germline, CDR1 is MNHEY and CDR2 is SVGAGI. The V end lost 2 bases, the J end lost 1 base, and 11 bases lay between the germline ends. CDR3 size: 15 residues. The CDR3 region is CASSYPGTPNTEAFF. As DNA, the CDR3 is TGTGCCAGCAGTTACCCCGGGACACCGAACACTGAAGCTTTCTTT.

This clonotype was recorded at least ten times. CDR3 nucleotide sequence: TGTGCCAGCAGTCACAGTCCCGGGGAGCTGTTTTTT. Amino acids: CASSHSPGELFF. V gene TRBV27 combines with J gene TRBJ2-2; D is ambiguous. The germline V and J ends were trimmed by 5 bases and 6 bases, with 7 bases remaining between them. CDR3 length: 12 amino acids. Germline V gene sequence: CDR1 MNHEY, CDR2 SMNVEV (reference sequence).

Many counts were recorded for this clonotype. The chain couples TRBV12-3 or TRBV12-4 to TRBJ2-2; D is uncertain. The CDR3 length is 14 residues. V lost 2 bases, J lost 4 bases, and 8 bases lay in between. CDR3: CASSLSMGTGELFF. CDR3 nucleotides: TGTGCCAGCAGTTTAAGCATGGGCACCGGGGAGCTGTTTTTT.

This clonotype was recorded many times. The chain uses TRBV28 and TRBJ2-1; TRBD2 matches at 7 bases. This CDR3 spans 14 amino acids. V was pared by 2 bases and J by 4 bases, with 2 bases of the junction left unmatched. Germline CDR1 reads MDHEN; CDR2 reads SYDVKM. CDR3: CASSLPSGYNEQFF. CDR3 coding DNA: TGTGCCAGCAGTTTACCTAGCGGTTACAATGAGCAGTTCTTC.

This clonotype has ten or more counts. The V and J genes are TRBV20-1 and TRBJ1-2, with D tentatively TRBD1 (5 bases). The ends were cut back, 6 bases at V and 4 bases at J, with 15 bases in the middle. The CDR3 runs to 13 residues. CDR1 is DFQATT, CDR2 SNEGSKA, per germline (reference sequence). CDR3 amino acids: CSAPDGASYGYTF. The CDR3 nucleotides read TGCAGTGCCCCCGATGGGGCCAGCTATGGCTACACCTTC.

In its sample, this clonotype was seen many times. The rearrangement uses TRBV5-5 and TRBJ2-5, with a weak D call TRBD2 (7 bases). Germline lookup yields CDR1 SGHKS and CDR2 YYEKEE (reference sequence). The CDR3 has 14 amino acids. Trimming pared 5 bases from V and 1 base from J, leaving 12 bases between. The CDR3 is CASSPRGAQETQYF. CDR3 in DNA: TGTGCCAGCAGTCCTCGGGGGGCCCAAGAGACCCAGTACTTC.

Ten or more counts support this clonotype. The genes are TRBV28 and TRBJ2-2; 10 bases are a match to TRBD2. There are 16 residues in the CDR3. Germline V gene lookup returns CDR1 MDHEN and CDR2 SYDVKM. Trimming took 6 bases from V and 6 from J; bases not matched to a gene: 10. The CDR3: CASRLSGGAGSGELFF. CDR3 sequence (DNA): TGTGCCAGCAGGTTAAGCGGGGGGGCCGGGTCCGGGGAGCTGTTTTTT. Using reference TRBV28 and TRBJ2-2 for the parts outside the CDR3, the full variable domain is DVKVTQSSRYLVKRTGEKVFLECVQDMDHENMFWYRQDPGLGLRLIYFSYDVKMKEKGDIPEGYSVSREKKERFSLILESASTNQTSMYLCASRLSGGAGSGELFFGEGSRLTVL.

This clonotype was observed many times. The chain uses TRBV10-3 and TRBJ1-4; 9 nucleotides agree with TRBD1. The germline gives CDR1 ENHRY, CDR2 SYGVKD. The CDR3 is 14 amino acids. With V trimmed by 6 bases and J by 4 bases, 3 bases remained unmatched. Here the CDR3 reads CAIRSGQGNEKLFF. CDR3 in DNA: TGTGCCATCAGGTCGGGACAGGGTAATGAAAAACTGTTTTTT.

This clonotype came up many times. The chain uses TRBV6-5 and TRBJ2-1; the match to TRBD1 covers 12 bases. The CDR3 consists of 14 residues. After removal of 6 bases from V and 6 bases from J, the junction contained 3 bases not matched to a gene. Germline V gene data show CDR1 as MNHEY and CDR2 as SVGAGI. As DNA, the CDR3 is TGTGCCAGCAGACCGGGACAGGGGGCCAATGAGCAGTTCTTC. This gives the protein CASRPGQGANEQFF.